The present T cell receptor (beta chain) was sequenced within a study of T-cell reconstitution after alpha-beta-depleted transplantation in children (dated by TCRdb to between 2015 and 2016). Regarding the study in general: T-cell immune reconstitution after TCRalphabeta/CD19-depleted allogeneic hematopoietic cell transplantation in children was quantitatively tracked in the study by means of TCR repertoire profiling. Broad study findings and their caveats: The apparently early alphabetaT-cell count recovery about two months after transplant was reportedly dependent on only several hundred rapidly expanded clones derived from non-depleted graft cells. The frequencies of hyperexpanded clones fell over the following months, and after one year, T-cell counts and TCRbeta diversity were mostly attributed to newly produced T cells. In some patients, the high TCRbeta diversity seen at day 60 was put down to recipient T cells and intrathymic progenitors that had survived conditioning.

The library relied on PCR. The run used an Illumina HiSeq 2500. Molecular barcoding was employed in the preparation of TCR libraries, with unique molecular identifiers being used to normalize TCRbeta repertoire quantification. TCRdb's own reprocessing of the public reads used fastp at Q25 and MiXCR and kept productive beta chains. Each entry merges the rows of one CDR3 protein and shows their most common DNA and genes. Counted in this sample were fewer than 250,000 distinct CDR3 sequences; 17% of them appeared once. The ten top clones hold around 45% of the sample. The treatment or condition label, as the study defines it: allogeneic hematopoietic cell transplantation with graft depleted of TCRalphabeta T cells and CD19 B cells. The transplant recipients were children given TCRalphabeta/CD19-depleted allogeneic hematopoietic cell grafts. As regards this clonotype: Its cognate antigen has yet to be identified. No much larger clonotype is one base removed from it; base qualities were not supplied.

The specimen was PBMCs, mostly from graft donor cells, collected 360 days after TCRalphabeta/CD19-depleted stem cell transplant. This TCR derives from a male patient under 10 years old who had a stem cell transplant for acute lymphoblastic leukemia, so the T cells may come from the graft donor.

The CDR3 region reads CSVGQISGANVLTF. The nucleotides read TGCAGCGTTGGGCAAATCTCTGGGGCCAACGTCCTGACTTTC. The sequence is built from TRBV29-1 and TRBJ2-6, with the D gene not clear enough to name. The CDR3 numbers 14 residues from cysteine through phenylalanine. Only the CDR3 part of the read is kept: 42 bases, read in frame from the first base. From a lookup of the germline V gene, CDR1 and CDR2 are SQVTM and ANQGSEA. At the junction V is shortened by 4 bases and J by 0 bases, with 7 bases in between.